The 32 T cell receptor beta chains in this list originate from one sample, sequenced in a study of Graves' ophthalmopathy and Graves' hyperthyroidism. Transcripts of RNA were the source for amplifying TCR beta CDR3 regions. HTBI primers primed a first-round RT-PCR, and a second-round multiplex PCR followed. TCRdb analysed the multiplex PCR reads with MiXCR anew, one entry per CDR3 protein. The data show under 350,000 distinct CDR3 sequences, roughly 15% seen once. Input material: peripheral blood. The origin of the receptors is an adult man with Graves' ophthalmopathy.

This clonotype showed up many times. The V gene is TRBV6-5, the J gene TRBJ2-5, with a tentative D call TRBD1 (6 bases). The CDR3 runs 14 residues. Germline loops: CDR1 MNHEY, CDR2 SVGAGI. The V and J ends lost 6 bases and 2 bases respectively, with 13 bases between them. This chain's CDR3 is CASRPSQGQETQYF. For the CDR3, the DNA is TGTGCCAGCAGACCAAGTCAGGGGCAAGAGACCCAGTACTTC.

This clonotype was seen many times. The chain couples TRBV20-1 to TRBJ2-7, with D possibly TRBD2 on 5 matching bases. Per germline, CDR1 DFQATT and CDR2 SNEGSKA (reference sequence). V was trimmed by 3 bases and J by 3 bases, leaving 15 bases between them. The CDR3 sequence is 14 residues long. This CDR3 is CSASRWAEVYEQYF. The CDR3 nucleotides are TGCAGTGCTAGTAGGTGGGCGGAGGTCTACGAGCAGTACTTC.

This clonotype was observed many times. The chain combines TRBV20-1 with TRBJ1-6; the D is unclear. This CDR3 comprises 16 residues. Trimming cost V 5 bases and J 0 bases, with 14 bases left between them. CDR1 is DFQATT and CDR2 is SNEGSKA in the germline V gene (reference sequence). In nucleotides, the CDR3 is TGCAGTGCTTCTGGGGTTTTGAGCTCCTATAATTCACCCCTCCACTTT. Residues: CSASGVLSSYNSPLHF.

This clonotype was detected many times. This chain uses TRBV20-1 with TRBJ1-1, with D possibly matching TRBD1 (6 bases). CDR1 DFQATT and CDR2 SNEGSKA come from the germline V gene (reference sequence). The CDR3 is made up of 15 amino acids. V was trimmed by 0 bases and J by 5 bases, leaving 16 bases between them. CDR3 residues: CSARDLDSRGTEAFF. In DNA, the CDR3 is TGCAGTGCTAGAGATCTGGACAGTCGAGGGACTGAAGCTTTCTTT.

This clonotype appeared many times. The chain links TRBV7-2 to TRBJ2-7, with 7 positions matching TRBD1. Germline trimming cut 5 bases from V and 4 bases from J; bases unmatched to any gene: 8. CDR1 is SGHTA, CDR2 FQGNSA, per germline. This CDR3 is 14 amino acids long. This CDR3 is CASSPQKGAYEQYF. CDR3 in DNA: TGTGCCAGCAGCCCCCAAAAGGGGGCTTACGAGCAGTACTTC. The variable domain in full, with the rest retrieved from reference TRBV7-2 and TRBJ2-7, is GAGVSQSPSNKVTEKGKDVELRCDPISGHTALYWYRQSLGQGLEFLIYFQGNSAPDKSGLPSDRFSAERTGGSVSTLTIQRTQQEDSAVYLCASSPQKGAYEQYFGPGTRLTVT.

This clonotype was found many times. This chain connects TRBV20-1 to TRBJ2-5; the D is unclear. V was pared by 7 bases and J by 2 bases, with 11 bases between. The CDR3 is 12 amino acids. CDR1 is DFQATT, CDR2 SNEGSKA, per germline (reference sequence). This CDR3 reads CSVRRIQETQYF. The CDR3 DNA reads TGCAGTGTACGACGGATACAAGAGACCCAGTACTTC.

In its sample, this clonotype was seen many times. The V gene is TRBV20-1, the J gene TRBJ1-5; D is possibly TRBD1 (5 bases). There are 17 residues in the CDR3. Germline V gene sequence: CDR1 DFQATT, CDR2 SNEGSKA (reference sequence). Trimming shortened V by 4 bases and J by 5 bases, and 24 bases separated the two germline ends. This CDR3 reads CSATGSLGGGRDQPQHF. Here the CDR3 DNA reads TGCAGTGCTACGGGGAGTTTGGGGGGAGGTCGGGATCAGCCCCAGCATTTT.

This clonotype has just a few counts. The DNA of the CDR3 is TGTGCCTGGAGCGCTGACAGGGCGACCTCCTACGAGCAGTACTTC. Translating it yields CAWSADRATSYEQYF. This chain uses TRBV30 with TRBJ2-7, with 7 bases that match TRBD1. This CDR3 comprises 15 residues. The germline gives CDR1 GTSNPN, CDR2 SVGIG (reference sequence). With 3 bases clipped from V and 0 bases from J, the junction kept 8 bases outside the gene matches.

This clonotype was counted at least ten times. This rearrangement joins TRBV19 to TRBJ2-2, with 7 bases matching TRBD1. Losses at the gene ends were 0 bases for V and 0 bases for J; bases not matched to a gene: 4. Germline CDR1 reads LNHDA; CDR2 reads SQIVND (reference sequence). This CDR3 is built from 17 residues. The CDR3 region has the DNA TGTGCCAGTAGTATAGAAGCCGGGACAGCGAACACCGGGGAGCTGTTTTTT. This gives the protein CASSIEAGTANTGELFF. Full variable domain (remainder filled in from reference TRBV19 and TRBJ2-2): DGGITQSPKYLFRKEGQNVTLSCEQNLNHDAMYWYRQDPGQGLRLIYYSQIVNDFQKGDIAEGYSVSREKKESFPLTVTSAQKNPTAFYLCASSIEAGTANTGELFFGEGSRLTVL.

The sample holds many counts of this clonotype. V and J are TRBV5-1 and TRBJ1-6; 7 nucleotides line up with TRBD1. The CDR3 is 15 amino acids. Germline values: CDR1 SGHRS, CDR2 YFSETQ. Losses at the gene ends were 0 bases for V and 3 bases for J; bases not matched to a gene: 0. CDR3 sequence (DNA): TGCGCCAGCAGCTTGGACAGGGGCTATAATTCACCCCTCCACTTT. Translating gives CASSLDRGYNSPLHF.

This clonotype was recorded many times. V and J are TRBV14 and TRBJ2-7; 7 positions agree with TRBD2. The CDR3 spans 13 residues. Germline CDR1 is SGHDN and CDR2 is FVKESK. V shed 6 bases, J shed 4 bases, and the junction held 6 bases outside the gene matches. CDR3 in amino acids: CASRGLAEYEQYF. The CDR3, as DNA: TGTGCCAGCAGAGGGCTAGCGGAATACGAGCAGTACTTC. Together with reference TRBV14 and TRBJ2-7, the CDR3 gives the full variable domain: EAGVTQFPSHSVIEKGQTVTLRCDPISGHDNLYWYRRVMGKEIKFLLHFVKESKQDESGMPNNRFLAERTGGTYSTLKVQPAELEDSGVYFCASRGLAEYEQYFGPGTRLTVT.

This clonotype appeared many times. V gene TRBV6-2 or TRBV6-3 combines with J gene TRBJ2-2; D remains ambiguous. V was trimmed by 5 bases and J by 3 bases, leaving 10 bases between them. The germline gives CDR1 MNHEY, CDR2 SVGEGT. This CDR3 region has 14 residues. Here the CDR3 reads CASSPTYHTGELFF. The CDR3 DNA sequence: TGTGCCAGCAGTCCTACATACCACACCGGGGAGCTGTTTTTT.

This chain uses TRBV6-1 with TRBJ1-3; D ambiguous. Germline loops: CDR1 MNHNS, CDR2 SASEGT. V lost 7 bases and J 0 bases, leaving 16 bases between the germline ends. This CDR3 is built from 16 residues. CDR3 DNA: TGTGCCAGCACTGGACCGCGCTACCTCTCTGGAAACACCATATATTTT. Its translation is CASTGPRYLSGNTIYF.

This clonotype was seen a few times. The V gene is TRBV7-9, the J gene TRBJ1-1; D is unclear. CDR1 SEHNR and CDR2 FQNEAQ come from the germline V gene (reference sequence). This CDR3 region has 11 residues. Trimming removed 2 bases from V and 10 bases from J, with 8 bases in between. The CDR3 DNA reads TGTGCCAGCAGCTTATCTCGTGCAGCTTTCTTT. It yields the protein CASSLSRAAFF.

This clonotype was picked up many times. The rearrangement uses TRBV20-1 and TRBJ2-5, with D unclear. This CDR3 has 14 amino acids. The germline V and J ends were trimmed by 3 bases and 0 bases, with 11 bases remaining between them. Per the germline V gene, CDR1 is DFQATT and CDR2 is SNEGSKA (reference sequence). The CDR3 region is CSASHAQYQETQYF. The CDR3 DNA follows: TGCAGTGCTAGTCACGCACAGTACCAAGAGACCCAGTACTTC.

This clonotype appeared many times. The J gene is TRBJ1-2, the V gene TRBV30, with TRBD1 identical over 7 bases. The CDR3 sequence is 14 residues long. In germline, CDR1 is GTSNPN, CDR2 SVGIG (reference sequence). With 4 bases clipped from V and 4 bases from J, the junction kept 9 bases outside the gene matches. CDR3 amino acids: CAWIAPGQIYGYTF. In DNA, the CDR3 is TGTGCCTGGATTGCTCCGGGACAGATCTATGGCTACACCTTC.

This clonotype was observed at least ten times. CDR3 DNA sequence: TGTGCCAGCCGGACGTTTGGGGGGAGCTATGGCTACACCTTC. This sequence encodes CASRTFGGSYGYTF. This chain links TRBV27 with TRBJ1-2; D is perhaps TRBD1 (5 bases). The germline CDR1 and CDR2 sequences are MNHEY and SMNVEV (reference sequence). V lost 8 bases and J 4 bases, leaving 17 bases between the germline ends. CDR3 length: 14 amino acids.

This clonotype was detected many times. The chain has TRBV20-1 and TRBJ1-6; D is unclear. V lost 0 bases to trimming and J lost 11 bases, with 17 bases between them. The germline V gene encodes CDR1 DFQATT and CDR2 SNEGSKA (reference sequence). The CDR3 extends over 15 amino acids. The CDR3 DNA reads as TGCAGTGCTAGAGATTTTCAGCGGGGTGATCCACCCCTCCACTTT. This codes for CSARDFQRGDPPLHF.

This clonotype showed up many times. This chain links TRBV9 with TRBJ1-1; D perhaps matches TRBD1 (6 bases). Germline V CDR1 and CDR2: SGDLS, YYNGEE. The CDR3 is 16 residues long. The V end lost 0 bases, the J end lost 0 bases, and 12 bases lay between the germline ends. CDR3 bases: TGTGCCAGCAGCGTAGACGGGGGGCAAGTGAACACTGAAGCTTTCTTT. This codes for CASSVDGGQVNTEAFF.

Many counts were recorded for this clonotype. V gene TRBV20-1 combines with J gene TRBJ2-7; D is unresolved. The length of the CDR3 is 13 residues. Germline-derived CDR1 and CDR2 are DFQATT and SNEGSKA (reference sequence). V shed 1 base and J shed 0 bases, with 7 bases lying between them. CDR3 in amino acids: CSARGSYSYEQYF. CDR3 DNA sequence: TGCAGTGCTAGAGGTTCCTACTCCTACGAGCAGTACTTC.

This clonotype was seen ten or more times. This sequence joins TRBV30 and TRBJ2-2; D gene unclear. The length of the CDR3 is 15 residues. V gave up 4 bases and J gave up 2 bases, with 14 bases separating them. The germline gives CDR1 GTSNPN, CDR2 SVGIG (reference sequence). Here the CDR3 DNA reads TGTGCCTGGAACGGTGGATCACGAAACACCGGGGAGCTGTTTTTT. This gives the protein CAWNGGSRNTGELFF.

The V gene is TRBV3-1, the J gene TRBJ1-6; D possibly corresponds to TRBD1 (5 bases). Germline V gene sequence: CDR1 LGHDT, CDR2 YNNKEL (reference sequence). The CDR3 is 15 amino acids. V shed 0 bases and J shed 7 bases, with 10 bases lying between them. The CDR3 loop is CASSQEPGRNSPLHF. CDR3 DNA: TGTGCCAGCAGCCAAGAACCGGGACGAAATTCACCCCTCCACTTT. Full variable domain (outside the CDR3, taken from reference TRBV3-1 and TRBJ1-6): DTAVSQTPKYLVTQMGNDKSIKCEQNLGHDTMYWYKQDSKKFLKIMFSYNNKELIINETVPNRFSPKSPDKAHLNLHINSLELGDSAVYFCASSQEPGRNSPLHFGNGTRLTVT.

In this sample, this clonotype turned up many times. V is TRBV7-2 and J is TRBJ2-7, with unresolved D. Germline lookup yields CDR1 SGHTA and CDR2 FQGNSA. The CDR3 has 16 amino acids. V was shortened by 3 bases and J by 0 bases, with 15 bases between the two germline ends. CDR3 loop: CASSFSDGASSYEQYF. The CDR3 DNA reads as TGTGCCAGCAGCTTTTCGGACGGAGCTAGCTCCTACGAGCAGTACTTC.

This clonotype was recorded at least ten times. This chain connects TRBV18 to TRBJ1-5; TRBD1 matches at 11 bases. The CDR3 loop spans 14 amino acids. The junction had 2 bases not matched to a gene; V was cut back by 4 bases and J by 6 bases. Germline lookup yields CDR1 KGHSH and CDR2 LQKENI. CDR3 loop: CASSQGQGGQPQHF. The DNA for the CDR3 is TGTGCCAGCTCACAGGGACAGGGGGGTCAGCCCCAGCATTTT.

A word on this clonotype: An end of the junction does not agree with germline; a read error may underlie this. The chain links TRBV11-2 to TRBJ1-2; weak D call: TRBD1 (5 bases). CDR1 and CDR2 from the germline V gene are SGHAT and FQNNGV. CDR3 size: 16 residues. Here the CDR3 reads CASSSRGSGGLEGYNF. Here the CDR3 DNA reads TGTGCCAGCAGCAGTAGAGGTTCGGGGGGTCTTGAGGGCTACAACTTC. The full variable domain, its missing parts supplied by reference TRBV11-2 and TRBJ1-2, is EAGVAQSPRYKIIEKRQSVAFWCNPISGHATLYWYQQILGQGPKLLIQFQNNGVVDDSQLPKDRFSAERLKGVDSTLKIQPAKLEDSAVYLCASSSRGSGGLEGYNFGSGTRLTVV.

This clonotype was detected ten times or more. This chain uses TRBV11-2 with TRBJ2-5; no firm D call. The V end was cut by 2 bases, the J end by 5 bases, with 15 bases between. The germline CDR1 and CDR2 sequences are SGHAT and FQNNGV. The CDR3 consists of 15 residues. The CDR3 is CASSLLRVARETQYF. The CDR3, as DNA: TGTGCCAGCAGCTTATTAAGGGTAGCTCGGGAGACCCAGTACTTC.

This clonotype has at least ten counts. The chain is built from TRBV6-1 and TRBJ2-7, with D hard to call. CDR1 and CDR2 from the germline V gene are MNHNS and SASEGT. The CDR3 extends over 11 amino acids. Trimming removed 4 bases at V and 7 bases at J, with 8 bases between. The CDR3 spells CASSAVREQYF. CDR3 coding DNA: TGTGCCAGCAGTGCCGTAAGGGAGCAGTACTTC.

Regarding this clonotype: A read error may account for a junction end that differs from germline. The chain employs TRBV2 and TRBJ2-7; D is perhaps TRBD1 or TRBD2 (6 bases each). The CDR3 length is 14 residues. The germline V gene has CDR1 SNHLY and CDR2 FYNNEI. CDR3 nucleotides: TGTGCCAGCATCAGACCGGGGGCATCCTACGAGCAGTCCTTC. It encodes CASIRPGASYEQSF.

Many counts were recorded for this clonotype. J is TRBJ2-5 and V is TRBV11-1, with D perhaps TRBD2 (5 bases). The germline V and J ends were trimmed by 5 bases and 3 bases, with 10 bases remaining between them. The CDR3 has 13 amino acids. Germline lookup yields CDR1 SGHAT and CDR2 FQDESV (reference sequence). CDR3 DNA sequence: TGTGCCAGCAGCCTGGAGAGGGAAGAGACCCAGTACTTC. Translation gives CASSLEREETQYF.

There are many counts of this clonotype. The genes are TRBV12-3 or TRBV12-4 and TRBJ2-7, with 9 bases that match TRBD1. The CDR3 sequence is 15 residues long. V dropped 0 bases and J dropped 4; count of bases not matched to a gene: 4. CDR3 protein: CASSLAPGQGYEQYF. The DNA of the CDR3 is TGTGCCAGCAGTTTAGCGCCGGGACAGGGTTACGAGCAGTACTTC.

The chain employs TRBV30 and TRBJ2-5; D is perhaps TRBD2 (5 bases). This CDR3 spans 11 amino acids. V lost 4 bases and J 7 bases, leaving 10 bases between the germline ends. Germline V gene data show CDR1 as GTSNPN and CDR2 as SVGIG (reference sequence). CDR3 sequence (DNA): TGTGCCTGGATCCGGGGTGTGACCCAGTACTTC. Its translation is CAWIRGVTQYF. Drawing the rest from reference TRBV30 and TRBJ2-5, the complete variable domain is SQTIHQWPATLVQPVGSPLSLECTVEGTSNPNLYWYRQAAGRGLQLLFYSVGIGQISSEVPQNLSASRPQDRQFILSSKKLLLSDSGFYLCAWIRGVTQYFGPGTRLLVL.

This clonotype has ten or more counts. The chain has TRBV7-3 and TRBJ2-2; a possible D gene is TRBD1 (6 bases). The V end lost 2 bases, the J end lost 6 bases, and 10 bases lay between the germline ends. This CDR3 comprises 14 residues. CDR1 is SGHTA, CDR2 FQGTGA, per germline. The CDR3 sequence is CASSLGTHAGELFF. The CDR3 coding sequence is TGTGCCAGCAGCTTAGGGACACACGCCGGGGAGCTGTTTTTT.